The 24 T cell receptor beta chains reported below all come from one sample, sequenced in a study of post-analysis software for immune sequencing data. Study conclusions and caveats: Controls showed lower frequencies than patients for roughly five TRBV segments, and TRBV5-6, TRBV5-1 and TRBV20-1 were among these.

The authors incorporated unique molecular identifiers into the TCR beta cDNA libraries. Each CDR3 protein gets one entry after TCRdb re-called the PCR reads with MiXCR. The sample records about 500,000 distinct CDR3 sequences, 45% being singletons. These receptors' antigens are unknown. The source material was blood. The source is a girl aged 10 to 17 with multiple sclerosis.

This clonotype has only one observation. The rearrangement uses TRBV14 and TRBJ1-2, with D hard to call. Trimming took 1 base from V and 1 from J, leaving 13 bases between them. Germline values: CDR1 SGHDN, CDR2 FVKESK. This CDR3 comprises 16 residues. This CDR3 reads CASSQGIGRRNYGYTF. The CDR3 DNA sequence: TGTGCCAGCAGCCAAGGAATCGGGCGGCGTAACTATGGCTACACCTTC.

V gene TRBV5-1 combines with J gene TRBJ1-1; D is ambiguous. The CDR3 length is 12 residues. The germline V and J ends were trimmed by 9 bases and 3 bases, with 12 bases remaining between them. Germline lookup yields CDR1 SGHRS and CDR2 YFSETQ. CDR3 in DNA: TGCGCCACCAGAGCTCGGGACACTGAAGCTTTCTTT. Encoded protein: CATRARDTEAFF.

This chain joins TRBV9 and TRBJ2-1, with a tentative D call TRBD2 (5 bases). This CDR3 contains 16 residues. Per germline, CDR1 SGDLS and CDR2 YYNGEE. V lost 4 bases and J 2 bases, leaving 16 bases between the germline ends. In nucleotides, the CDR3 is TGTGCCAGCAGCCCCCCCCCCACCGGGGCCTACAATGAGCAGTTCTTC. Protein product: CASSPPPTGAYNEQFF.

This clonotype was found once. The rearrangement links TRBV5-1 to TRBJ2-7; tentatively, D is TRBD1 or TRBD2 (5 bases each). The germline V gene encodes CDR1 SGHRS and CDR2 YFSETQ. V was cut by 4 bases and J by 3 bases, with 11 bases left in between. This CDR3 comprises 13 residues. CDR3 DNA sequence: TGCGCCAGCAGCATAGGGGACGGCTACGAGCAGTACTTC. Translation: CASSIGDGYEQYF.

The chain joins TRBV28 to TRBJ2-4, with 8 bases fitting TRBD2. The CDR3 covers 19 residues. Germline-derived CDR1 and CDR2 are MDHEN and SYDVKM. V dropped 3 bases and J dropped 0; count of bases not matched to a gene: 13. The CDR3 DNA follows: TGTGCCAGCAGTTTGAGGAGCGGGAGAGAACCAGTAGCCAAAAACATTCAGTACTTC. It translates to CASSLRSGREPVAKNIQYF. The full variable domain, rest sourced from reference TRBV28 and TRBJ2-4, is DVKVTQSSRYLVKRTGEKVFLECVQDMDHENMFWYRQDPGLGLRLIYFSYDVKMKEKGDIPEGYSVSREKKERFSLILESASTNQTSMYLCASSLRSGREPVAKNIQYFGAGTRLSVL.

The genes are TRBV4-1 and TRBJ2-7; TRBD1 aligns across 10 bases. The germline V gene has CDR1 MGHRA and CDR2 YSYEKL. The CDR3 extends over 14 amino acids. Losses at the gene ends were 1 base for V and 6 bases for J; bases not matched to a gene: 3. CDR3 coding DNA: TGCGCCAGCAGCCAAGGGACAGGGGGTGGCGAGCAGTACTTC. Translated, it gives CASSQGTGGGEQYF.

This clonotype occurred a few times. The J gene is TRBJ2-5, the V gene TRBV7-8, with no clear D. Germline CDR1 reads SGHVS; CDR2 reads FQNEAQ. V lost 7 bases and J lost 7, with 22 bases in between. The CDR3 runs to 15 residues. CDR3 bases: TGTGCCAGCACCCCAACCGGATCTCCGGATGTGACCCAGTACTTC. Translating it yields CASTPTGSPDVTQYF.

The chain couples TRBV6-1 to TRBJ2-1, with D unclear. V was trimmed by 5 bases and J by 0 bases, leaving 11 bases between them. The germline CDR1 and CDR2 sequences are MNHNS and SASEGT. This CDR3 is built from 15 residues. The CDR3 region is CASSSRTSSYNEQFF. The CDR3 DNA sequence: TGTGCCAGCAGTTCCAGGACCAGCTCCTACAATGAGCAGTTCTTC.

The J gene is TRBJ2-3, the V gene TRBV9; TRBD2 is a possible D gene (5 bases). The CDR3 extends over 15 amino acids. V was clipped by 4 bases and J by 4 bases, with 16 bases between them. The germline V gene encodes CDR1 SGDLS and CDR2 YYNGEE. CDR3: CASSPSSERSDTQYF. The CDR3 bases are TGTGCCAGCAGCCCTTCGAGCGAGCGGTCAGATACGCAGTATTTT.

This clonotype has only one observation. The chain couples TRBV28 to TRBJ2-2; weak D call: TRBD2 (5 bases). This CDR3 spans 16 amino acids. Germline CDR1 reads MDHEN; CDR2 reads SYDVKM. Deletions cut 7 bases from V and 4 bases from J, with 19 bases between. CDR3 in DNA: TGTGCCAGCACCACTGCTCGCTGGACTTCCACCGGGGAGCTGTTTTTT. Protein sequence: CASTTARWTSTGELFF. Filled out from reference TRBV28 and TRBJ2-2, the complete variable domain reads DVKVTQSSRYLVKRTGEKVFLECVQDMDHENMFWYRQDPGLGLRLIYFSYDVKMKEKGDIPEGYSVSREKKERFSLILESASTNQTSMYLCASTTARWTSTGELFFGEGSRLTVL.

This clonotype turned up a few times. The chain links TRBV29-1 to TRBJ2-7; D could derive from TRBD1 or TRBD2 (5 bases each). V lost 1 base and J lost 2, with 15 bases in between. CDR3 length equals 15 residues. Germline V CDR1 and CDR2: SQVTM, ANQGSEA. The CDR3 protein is CSVEARQRGTYEQYF. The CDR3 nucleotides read TGCAGCGTTGAAGCCCGACAGAGGGGAACCTACGAGCAGTACTTC.

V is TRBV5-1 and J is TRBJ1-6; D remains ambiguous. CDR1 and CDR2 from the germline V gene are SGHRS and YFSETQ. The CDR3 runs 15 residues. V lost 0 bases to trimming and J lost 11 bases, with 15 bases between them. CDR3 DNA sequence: TGCGCCAGCAGCTTGGAGACGGTCGTAGCGACACCCCTCCACTTT. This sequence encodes CASSLETVVATPLHF.

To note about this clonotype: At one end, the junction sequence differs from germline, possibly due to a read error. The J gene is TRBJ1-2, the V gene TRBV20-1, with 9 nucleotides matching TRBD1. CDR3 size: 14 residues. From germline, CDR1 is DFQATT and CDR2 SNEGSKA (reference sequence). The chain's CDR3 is CCARPGQGNYGYTF. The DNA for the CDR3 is TGCTGTGCTAGACCGGGACAGGGTAACTATGGCTACACCTTC.

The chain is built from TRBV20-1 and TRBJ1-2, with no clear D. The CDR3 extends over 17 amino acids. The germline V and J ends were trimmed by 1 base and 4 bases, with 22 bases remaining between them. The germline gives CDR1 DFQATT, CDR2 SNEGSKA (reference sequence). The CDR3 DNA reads TGCAGTGCTAGAGCTCAGACAAGAAAGACATCGATCTATGGCTACACCTTC. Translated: CSARAQTRKTSIYGYTF.

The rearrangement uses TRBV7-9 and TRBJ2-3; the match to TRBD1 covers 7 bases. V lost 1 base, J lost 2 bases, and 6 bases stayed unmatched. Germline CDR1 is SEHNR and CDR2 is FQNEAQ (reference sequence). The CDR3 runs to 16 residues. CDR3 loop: CASSLGTTGLTDTQYF. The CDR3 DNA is TGTGCCAGCAGCTTAGGAACGACAGGGCTCACAGATACGCAGTATTTT.

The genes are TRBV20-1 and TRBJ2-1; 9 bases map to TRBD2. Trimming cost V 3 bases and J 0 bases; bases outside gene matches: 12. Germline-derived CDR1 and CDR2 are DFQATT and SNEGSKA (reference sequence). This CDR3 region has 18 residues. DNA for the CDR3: TGCAGTGCTAGGAGGGGGGTTAGCGGGAGTAGCTCCTACAATGAGCAGTTCTTC. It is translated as CSARRGVSGSSSYNEQFF.

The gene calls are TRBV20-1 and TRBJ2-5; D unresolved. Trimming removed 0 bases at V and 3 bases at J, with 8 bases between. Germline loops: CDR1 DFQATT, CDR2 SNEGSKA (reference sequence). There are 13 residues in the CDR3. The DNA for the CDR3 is TGCAGTGCTAGAGATCAATGGGAAGAGACCCAGTACTTC. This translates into CSARDQWEETQYF.

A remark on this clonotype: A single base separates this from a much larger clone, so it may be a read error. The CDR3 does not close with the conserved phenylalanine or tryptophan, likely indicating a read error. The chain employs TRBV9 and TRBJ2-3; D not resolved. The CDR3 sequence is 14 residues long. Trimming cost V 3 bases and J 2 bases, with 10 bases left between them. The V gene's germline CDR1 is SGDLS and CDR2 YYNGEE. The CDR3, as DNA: TGTGCCAGCAGCGCGAATCGAATCACAGATACGCAGTATTGT. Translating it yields CASSANRITDTQYC.

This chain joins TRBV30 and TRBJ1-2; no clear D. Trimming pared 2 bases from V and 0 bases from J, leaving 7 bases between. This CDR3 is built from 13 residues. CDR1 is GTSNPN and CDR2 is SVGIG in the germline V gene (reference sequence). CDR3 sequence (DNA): TGTGCCTGGAGTCCAGGCGCTAACTATGGCTACACCTTC. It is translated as CAWSPGANYGYTF.

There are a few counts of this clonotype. The CDR3, as DNA: TGCAGTGCTAGAGATTTAGGCGGGTTGAGCTCCTACGAGCAGTACTTC. Its translation: CSARDLGGLSSYEQYF. The rearrangement joins TRBV20-1 to TRBJ2-7; D may be TRBD2 (5 bases). Trimming stripped 0 bases from V and 0 bases from J, with 15 bases between. Germline-derived CDR1 and CDR2 are DFQATT and SNEGSKA (reference sequence). This CDR3 comprises 16 residues.

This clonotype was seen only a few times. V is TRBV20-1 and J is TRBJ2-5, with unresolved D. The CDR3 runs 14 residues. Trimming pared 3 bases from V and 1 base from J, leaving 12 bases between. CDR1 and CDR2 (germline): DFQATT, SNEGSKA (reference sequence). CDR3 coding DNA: TGCAGTGCTAGTCTCCCGCACCTCCAAGAGACCCAGTACTTC. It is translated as CSASLPHLQETQYF.

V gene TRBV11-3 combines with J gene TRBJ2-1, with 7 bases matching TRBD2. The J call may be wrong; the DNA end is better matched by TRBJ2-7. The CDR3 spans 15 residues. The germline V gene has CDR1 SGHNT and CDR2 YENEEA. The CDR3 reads CASSESPSGYNEQYF. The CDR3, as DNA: TGTGCCAGCAGCGAGAGTCCTAGCGGTTACAATGAGCAGTACTTC.

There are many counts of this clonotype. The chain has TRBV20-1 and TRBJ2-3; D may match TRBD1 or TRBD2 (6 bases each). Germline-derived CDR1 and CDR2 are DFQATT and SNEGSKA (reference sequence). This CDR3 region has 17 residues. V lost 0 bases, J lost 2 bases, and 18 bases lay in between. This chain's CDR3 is CSARDSIGGRTTDTQYF. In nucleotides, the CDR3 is TGCAGTGCTAGAGATTCGATAGGGGGGCGGACCACAGATACGCAGTATTTT.

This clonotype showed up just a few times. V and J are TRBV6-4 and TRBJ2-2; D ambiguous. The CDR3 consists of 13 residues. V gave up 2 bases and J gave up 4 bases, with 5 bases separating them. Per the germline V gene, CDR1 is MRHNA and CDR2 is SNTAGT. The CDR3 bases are TGTGCCAGCAGTGACAGAGCCACCGGGGAGCTGTTTTTT. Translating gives CASSDRATGELFF.